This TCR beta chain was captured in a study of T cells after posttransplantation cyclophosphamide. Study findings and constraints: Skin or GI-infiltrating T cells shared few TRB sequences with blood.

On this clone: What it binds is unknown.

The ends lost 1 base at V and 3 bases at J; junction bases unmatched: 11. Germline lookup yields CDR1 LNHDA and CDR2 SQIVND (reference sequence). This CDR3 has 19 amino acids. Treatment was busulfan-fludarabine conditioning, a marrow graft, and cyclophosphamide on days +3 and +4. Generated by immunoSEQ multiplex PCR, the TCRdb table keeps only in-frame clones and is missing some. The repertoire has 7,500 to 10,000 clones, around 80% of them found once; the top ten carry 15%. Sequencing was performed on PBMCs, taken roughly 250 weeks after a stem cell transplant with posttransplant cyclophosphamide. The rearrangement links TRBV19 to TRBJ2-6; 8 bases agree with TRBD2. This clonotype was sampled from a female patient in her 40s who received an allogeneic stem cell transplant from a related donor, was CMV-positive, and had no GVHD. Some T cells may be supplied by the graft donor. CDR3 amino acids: CASSIGYAGGKSGANVLTF. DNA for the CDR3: TGTGCCAGTAGTATAGGCTACGCGGGGGGAAAAAGTGGGGCCAACGTCCTGACTTTC.